The 9 T cell receptor beta chains given below trace back to one sample, sequenced in a study of T cells in narcolepsy. Only in-frame clones appear in the TCRdb table, and some are missing; sequencing was by immunoSEQ multiplex PCR. Of around 30,000 clones listed, about four fifths were seen once; the top ten hold about 2.5%. Sequenced input: CD45RA- memory CD4+ T cells from PBMCs. These receptors were obtained from a human donor with narcolepsy.

The count of this clone is one. The chain combines TRBV4-2 with TRBJ1-6, with D hard to call. The germline V gene encodes CDR1 LGHNA and CDR2 YNFKEQ. This CDR3 is built from 20 residues. Trimming removed 0 bases from V and 3 bases from J, with 21 bases in between. CDR3 sequence reads: CASSQDIGGKTHLYNSPLHF. In DNA, the CDR3 is TGTGCCAGCAGCCAAGATATTGGAGGGAAAACACATCTCTATAATTCACCCCTCCACTTT.

The V gene is TRBV7-3, the J gene TRBJ2-3; D is ambiguous. There are 15 residues in the CDR3. Germline-derived CDR1 and CDR2 are SGHTA and FQGTGA. V was shortened by 0 bases and J by 3 bases, with 10 bases between the two germline ends. CDR3 residues: CASSLTARRTDTQYF. The CDR3 DNA reads as TGTGCCAGCAGCTTAACGGCCCGCCGGACAGATACGCAGTATTTT.

This chain uses TRBV28 with TRBJ2-5, with D unclear. The J call is uncertain, as TRBJ2-7 better fits the DNA end. The CDR3 has 12 residues. Germline loops: CDR1 MDHEN, CDR2 SYDVKM. The CDR3 bases are TGTGCCAGCGGTCAACCGACCTACGAGCAGTACTTC. It is translated as CASGQPTYEQYF.

The rearrangement links TRBV29-1 to TRBJ1-1; the D is unclear. From germline, CDR1 is SQVTM and CDR2 ANQGSEA. This CDR3 spans 14 amino acids. The V gene lost 6 bases and the J gene lost 2 bases, with 16 bases spanning the gap. CDR3 sequence reads: CSVAPGAENTEAFF. As DNA, the CDR3 is TGCAGCGTCGCGCCGGGCGCCGAAAACACTGAAGCTTTCTTT.

This rearrangement joins TRBV4-2 to TRBJ1-5, with a possible D match to TRBD1 (5 bases). Trimming removed 4 bases from V and 4 bases from J, with 14 bases in between. This CDR3 comprises 15 residues. Germline loops: CDR1 LGHNA, CDR2 YNFKEQ. CDR3 bases: TGTGCCAGCAGCCCAAGCGAGGGGTCTAATCAGCCCCAGCATTTT. The encoded protein is CASSPSEGSNQPQHF.

Written as DNA, the CDR3 is TGTGCCAGCAGTGGTGGACCCTTAGCTAACTATGGCTACACCTTC. Amino acids: CASSGGPLANYGYTF. The chain employs TRBV6-1 and TRBJ1-2; unclear D gene. Germline CDR1 and CDR2: MNHNS and SASEGT. This CDR3 contains 15 residues. V lost 4 bases and J lost 0, with 12 bases in between.

The chain combines TRBV7-7 with TRBJ2-1; maybe TRBD1 (5 bases). CDR1 SSHAT and CDR2 FNYEAQ come from the germline V gene (reference sequence). This CDR3 contains 14 residues. V was shortened by 5 bases and J by 6 bases, with 14 bases between the two germline ends. The chain's CDR3 is CASSQQAGVNEQFF. The DNA for the CDR3 is TGTGCCAGCAGCCAACAGGCTGGGGTCAATGAGCAGTTCTTC.

The V gene is TRBV5-6, the J gene TRBJ2-6; D gene uncertain. V lost 4 bases to trimming and J lost 4 bases, with 12 bases between them. Germline-derived CDR1 and CDR2 are SGHDT and YYEEEE. The CDR3 length is 15 residues. Written as DNA, the CDR3 is TGTGCCAGCAGCCCCCTCAGGACCGGGGCCAACGTCCTGACTTTC. Translated, it gives CASSPLRTGANVLTF.

The J gene is TRBJ1-2, the V gene TRBV4-2, with D possibly TRBD1 on 6 matching bases. This CDR3 has 16 amino acids. The V and J ends lost 1 base and 7 bases respectively, with 19 bases between them. Germline-derived CDR1 and CDR2 are LGHNA and YNFKEQ. The CDR3 bases are TGTGCCAGCAGCCAAGTTTCAGCCAGGGGATCTATTGGCTACACCTTC. Translated: CASSQVSARGSIGYTF.